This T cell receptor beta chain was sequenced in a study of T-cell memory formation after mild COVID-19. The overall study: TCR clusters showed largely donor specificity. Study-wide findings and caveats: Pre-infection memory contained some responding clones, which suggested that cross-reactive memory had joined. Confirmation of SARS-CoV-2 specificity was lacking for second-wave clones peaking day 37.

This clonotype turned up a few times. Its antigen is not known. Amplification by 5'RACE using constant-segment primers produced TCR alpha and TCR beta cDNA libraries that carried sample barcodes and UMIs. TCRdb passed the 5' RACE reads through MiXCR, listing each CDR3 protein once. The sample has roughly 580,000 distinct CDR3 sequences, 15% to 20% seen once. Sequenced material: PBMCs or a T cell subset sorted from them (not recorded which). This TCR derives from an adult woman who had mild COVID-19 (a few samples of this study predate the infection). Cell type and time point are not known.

CDR3 nucleotide sequence: TGTGCCATCAGCAGTAGCGGGGACACCGGGGAGCTGTTTTTT. Amino acid sequence: CAISSSGDTGELFF. This chain connects TRBV10-3 to TRBJ2-2; TRBD2 aligns across 8 bases. With 6 bases clipped from V and 3 bases from J, the junction kept 3 bases outside the gene matches. Germline V CDR1 and CDR2: ENHRY, SYGVKD. This CDR3 comprises 14 residues.